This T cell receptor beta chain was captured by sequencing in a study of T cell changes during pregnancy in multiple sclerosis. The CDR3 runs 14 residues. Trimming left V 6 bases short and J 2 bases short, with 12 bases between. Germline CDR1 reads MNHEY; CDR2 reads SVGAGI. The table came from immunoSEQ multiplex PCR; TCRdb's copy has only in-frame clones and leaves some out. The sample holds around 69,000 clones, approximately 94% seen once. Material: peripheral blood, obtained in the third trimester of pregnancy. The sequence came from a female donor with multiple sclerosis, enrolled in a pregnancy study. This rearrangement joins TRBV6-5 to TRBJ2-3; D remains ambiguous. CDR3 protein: CASRPGFLTDTQYF. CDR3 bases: TGTGCCAGCAGGCCCGGGTTCCTCACAGATACGCAGTATTTT.